These T cell receptor beta chains were read from a single sample in a study of early T cells in non-severe SARS-CoV-2 infection. TCRdb analysed the 5' RACE reads with MiXCR anew, one entry per CDR3 protein. The sample contains under 100,000 distinct CDR3 sequences, approximately 15% of which appear only once. Specimen: whole blood. These receptors were taken from an adult who was a healthcare worker with PCR-confirmed SARS-CoV-2 infection or an uninfected control (not recorded which). CDR3s include the opening cysteine and the closing phenylalanine or tryptophan. Each record gives: J gene, clone size, V gene, D gene, CDR3 DNA, CDR3 protein. The D gene is left open where the match is weak. The size entry is marked missing in some rows and otherwise reads once, few, many or a size class.

J: TRBJ2-7; size: many; V: TRBV4-2; D: NA; DNA: TGTGCCAGCAGCCAAGAAACGCAGTCCTACGAGCAGTACTTC; CDR3: CASSQETQSYEQYF
J: TRBJ2-7; size: NA; V: TRBV6-5; D: TRBD2; DNA: TGTGCCAGCAGCCCTAGCGGGGGGGCCGAGCAGTACTTC; CDR3: CASSPSGGAEQYF
J: TRBJ1-4; size: few; V: TRBV7-2; D: NA; DNA: TGTGCCAGCAGCTTTGTTGGGGGGCCAACTAATGAAAAACTGTTTTTT; CDR3: CASSFVGGPTNEKLFF
J: TRBJ1-4; size: NA; V: TRBV20-1; D: NA; DNA: TGCAGTGCTAGTACGGACGGGCGGGCGGAAAAACTGTTTTTT; CDR3: CSASTDGRAEKLFF
J: TRBJ2-1; size: few; V: TRBV11-2; D: TRBD2; DNA: TGTGCCAGCAGCTCGGCGGGGGGGCCGGGTAATGAGCAGTTCTTC; CDR3: CASSSAGGPGNEQFF
J: TRBJ1-5; size: NA; V: TRBV3-1; D: NA; DNA: TGTGCCAGCAGCCGAGGATGGGATCAGCCCCAGCATTTT; CDR3: CASSRGWDQPQHF
J: TRBJ2-7; size: NA; V: TRBV28; D: NA; DNA: TGTGCCAGCAGTTCTTCCCTTGCTGTCCTCTACGAGCAGTACTTC; CDR3: CASSSSLAVLYEQYF
J: TRBJ2-2; size: many; V: TRBV2; D: NA; DNA: TGTGCCAGCACCCTAGTACTTAACACCGGGGAGCTGTTTTTT; CDR3: CASTLVLNTGELFF
J: TRBJ2-6; size: NA; V: TRBV27; D: NA; DNA: TGTGCCAGCGTCTCCCTCTCTGGGGCCAACGTCCTGACTTTC; CDR3: CASVSLSGANVLTF
J: TRBJ1-2; size: NA; V: TRBV27; D: TRBD1; DNA: TGTGCCAGCAGTGTGACCGGGACAGGATATGGCTACACCTTC; CDR3: CASSVTGTGYGYTF
J: TRBJ1-1; size: many; V: TRBV10-1; D: TRBD1; DNA: TGCGCCAGCAGTGAATTAGACAGGGGTTGGACTGAAGCTTTCTTT; CDR3: CASSELDRGWTEAFF
J: TRBJ2-4; size: NA; V: TRBV29-1; D: TRBD2; DNA: TGCAGCGTTTTTAAGCGGGGGGAGAACATTCAGTACTTC; CDR3: CSVFKRGENIQYF
J: TRBJ2-3; size: few; V: TRBV5-3; D: TRBD2; DNA: TGTGCCAGAAGCGGGTGCCGGGCTAGCGGGGGTCTACGGCAGTATTTT; CDR3: CARSGCRASGGLRQYF
J: TRBJ1-6; size: many; V: TRBV7-6; D: NA; DNA: TGTGCCAGCAGCCCGGAGGGGGGCCCCACTCGACCCCTCCACTTT; CDR3: CASSPEGGPTRPLHF
J: TRBJ2-5; size: few; V: TRBV3-1; D: TRBD1; DNA: TGTGCCAGCAGCCGTCGGGACAGACAAGAGACCCAGTACTTC; CDR3: CASSRRDRQETQYF
J: TRBJ1-3; size: few; V: TRBV3-1; D: NA; DNA: TGTGCCAGCAGCCAAGATGAGGTCGGGGACACTGGCAACACCATATATTTT; CDR3: CASSQDEVGDTGNTIYF
J: TRBJ2-3; size: NA; V: TRBV10-3; D: TRBD2; DNA: TGTGCCATCTCGTCACTAGCGGGGTCCACAGATACGCAGTATTTT; CDR3: CAISSLAGSTDTQYF
J: TRBJ2-7; size: many; V: TRBV6-6; D: NA; DNA: TGTGCCAGCACCCCGCGGGGACGGCCCGGGGACGAGCAGTACTTC; CDR3: CASTPRGRPGDEQYF
J: TRBJ2-3; size: NA; V: TRBV5-1; D: NA; DNA: TGCGCCAGCAGCTTTCAGGGCAGGACAGATACGCAGTATTTT; CDR3: CASSFQGRTDTQYF
J: TRBJ1-1; size: NA; V: TRBV12-3/TRBV12-4; D: NA; DNA: TGTGCCAGCATCCTAACGGGGGGGCTGAACACTGAAGCTTTCTTT; CDR3: CASILTGGLNTEAFF
J: TRBJ2-7; size: NA; V: TRBV9; D: NA; DNA: TGTGCCAGCAGCTTCGCGGGGGCCGATGGCGAGCAGTACTTC; CDR3: CASSFAGADGEQYF
J: TRBJ1-6; size: many; V: TRBV12-3/TRBV12-4; D: NA; DNA: TGTGCCAGCAGTTCGTCCGGGACCGCTCAATCACCCCTCCACTTT; CDR3: CASSSSGTAQSPLHF
J: TRBJ2-7; size: many; V: TRBV7-9; D: NA; DNA: TGTGCCAGCAGCTTAGGCAGGGTCAGCGAGCAGTACTTC; CDR3: CASSLGRVSEQYF
J: TRBJ2-1; size: few; V: TRBV11-2; D: NA; DNA: TGTGCCAGCAGCTTGCGGGGTGACCCCTCCTACAATGAGCAGTTCTTC; CDR3: CASSLRGDPSYNEQFF
J: TRBJ2-7; size: NA; V: TRBV18; D: NA; DNA: TGTGCCAGCTCACCCGGCCCCGGGAACAAACCCTACGAGCAGTACTTC; CDR3: CASSPGPGNKPYEQYF
J: TRBJ2-7; size: NA; V: TRBV7-8; D: TRBD1; DNA: TGTGCCAGCAGCCTTCGACAGGGGGCATACGAGCAGTACTTC; CDR3: CASSLRQGAYEQYF
J: TRBJ1-2; size: many; V: TRBV7-2; D: NA; DNA: TGTGCCAGCAGCTTGACAGAGTTTTATGGCTACACCTTC; CDR3: CASSLTEFYGYTF
J: TRBJ1-1; size: few; V: TRBV11-2; D: NA; DNA: TGTGCCAGCAGCTCAACGGACAGAAAGAACACTGAAGCTTTCTTT; CDR3: CASSSTDRKNTEAFF
J: TRBJ2-4; size: NA; V: TRBV20-1; D: TRBD1; DNA: TGCAGTGCTAGAGATTCGACGGGACAGACAAACATTCAGTACTTC; CDR3: CSARDSTGQTNIQYF
J: TRBJ2-1; size: many; V: TRBV5-1; D: NA; DNA: TGCGCCAGCAGCCTGGCGAGCTCCTACAATGAGCAGTTCTTC; CDR3: CASSLASSYNEQFF
J: TRBJ1-2; size: few; V: TRBV2; D: NA; DNA: TGTGCCAGCAGCTCGGGTTTTCAGGGTTTTGGCTACACCTTC; CDR3: CASSSGFQGFGYTF
J: TRBJ2-5; size: few; V: TRBV7-6; D: TRBD2; DNA: TGTGCCAGCAGCGTAGGGACTAGCAGTGGAGAGACCCAGTACTTC; CDR3: CASSVGTSSGETQYF
J: TRBJ1-1; size: many; V: TRBV4-3; D: NA; DNA: TGCGCCAGCAGCCAGACATGGGGCACTGAAGCTTTCTTT; CDR3: CASSQTWGTEAFF
J: TRBJ1-6; size: few; V: TRBV3-1; D: NA; DNA: TGTGCCAGCAGCCAAGATAGGCCCTATAATTCACCCCTCCACTTT; CDR3: CASSQDRPYNSPLHF
J: TRBJ2-2; size: many; V: TRBV10-1; D: NA; DNA: TGCGCCAGCAGTAGGACAGCGACGAACACCGGGGAGCTGTTTTTT; CDR3: CASSRTATNTGELFF
J: TRBJ1-3; size: few; V: TRBV3-1; D: TRBD1; DNA: TGTGCCAGCAGCCGGGACAGCAAACCAAACACCATATATTTT; CDR3: CASSRDSKPNTIYF
J: TRBJ2-3; size: NA; V: TRBV11-2; D: TRBD2; DNA: TGTGCCAGCAGCGCGGGACTAGGCACAGATACGCAGTATTTT; CDR3: CASSAGLGTDTQYF
J: TRBJ2-5; size: many; V: TRBV7-2; D: TRBD2; DNA: TGTGCCAGCAGCTTAGGGGGACTAGATAACCAAGAGACCCAGTACTTC; CDR3: CASSLGGLDNQETQYF
J: TRBJ1-2; size: few; V: TRBV5-4; D: NA; DNA: TGTGCCAGCAGCTTGAGGGCCGTAGATGGCTACACCTTC; CDR3: CASSLRAVDGYTF